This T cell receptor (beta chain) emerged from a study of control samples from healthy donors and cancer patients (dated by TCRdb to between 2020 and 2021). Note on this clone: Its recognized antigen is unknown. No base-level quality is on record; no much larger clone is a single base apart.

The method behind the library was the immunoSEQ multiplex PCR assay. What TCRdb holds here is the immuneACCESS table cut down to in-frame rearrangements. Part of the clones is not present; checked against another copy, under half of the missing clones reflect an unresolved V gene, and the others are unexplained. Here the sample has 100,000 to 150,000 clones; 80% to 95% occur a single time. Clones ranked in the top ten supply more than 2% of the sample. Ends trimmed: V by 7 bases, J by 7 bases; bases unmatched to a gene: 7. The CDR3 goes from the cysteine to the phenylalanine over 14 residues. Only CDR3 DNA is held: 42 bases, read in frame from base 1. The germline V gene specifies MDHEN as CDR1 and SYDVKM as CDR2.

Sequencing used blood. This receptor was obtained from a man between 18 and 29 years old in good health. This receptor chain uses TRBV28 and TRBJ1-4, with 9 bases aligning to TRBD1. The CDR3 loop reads CASTPGQGVEKLFF. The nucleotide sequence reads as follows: TGTGCCAGCACTCCGGGACAGGGTGTTGAAAAACTGTTTTTT.